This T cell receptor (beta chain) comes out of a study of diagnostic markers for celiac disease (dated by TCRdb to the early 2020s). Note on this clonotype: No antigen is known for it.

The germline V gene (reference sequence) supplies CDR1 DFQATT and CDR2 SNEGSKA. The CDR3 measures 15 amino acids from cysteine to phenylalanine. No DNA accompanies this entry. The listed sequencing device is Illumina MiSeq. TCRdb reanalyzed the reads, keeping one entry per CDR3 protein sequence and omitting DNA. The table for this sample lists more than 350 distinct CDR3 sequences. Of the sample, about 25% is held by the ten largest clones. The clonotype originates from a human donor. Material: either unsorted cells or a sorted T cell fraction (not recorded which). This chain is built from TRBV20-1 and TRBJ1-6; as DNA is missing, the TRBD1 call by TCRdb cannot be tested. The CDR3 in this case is CSARVGGRGNSPLHF.